Listed below are T cell receptor beta chains from one sample, sequenced in a study of T-cell memory formation after mild COVID-19. TCRdb used MiXCR to reprocess the 5' RACE reads, holding one entry per CDR3 protein. The repertoire consists of a few hundred thousand distinct CDR3 sequences, with 25% to 30% occurring once and the leading ten covering approximately 12%. Specimen: PBMCs or a T cell subset sorted from them (not recorded which). The receptors originated from an adult woman who had mild COVID-19 (a few samples of this study predate the infection). Cell type and time point are not known. CDR3s include the opening cysteine and the closing phenylalanine or tryptophan. The D gene is left open where the match is weak. Not every row has a clone size; where given, it reads once, few, many or a size class.

D gene	clone size	J gene	V gene	CDR3 DNA	CDR3 protein
.	.	TRBJ1-6	TRBV6-5	TGTGCCAGCAGTTACTCGAACCGGCAGGTTTTTAATTCACCCCTCCACTTT	CASSYSNRQVFNSPLHF
.	.	TRBJ1-5	TRBV18	TGTGCCAGCTCACAGGGCCGGGACCAGCCCCAGCATTTT	CASSQGRDQPQHF
.	few	TRBJ2-3	TRBV29-1	TGCAGCGTTGAGGGACTCCAAAGCACAGATACGCAGTATTTT	CSVEGLQSTDTQYF
.	once	TRBJ2-5	TRBV29-1	TGCAGCGTTGGACAGATCCAAGAGACCCAGTACTTC	CSVGQIQETQYF
.	few	TRBJ1-1	TRBV6-5	TGTGCCAGCAGTACGACCAGCCGCGCCCCGAAAGCTTTCTTT	CASSTTSRAPKAFF
.	few	TRBJ2-7	TRBV7-6	TGTGCCAGCAGCTTAACGGCCCAGCAGTACTTC	CASSLTAQQYF
.	few	TRBJ1-4	TRBV12-3/TRBV12-4	TGTGCCAGCGGCAGGGGAATCGAAAAACTGTTTTTT	CASGRGIEKLFF
.	few	TRBJ2-1	TRBV27	TGTGCCAGCAGTTTATCGAACCTCGGTGAGCAGTTCTTC	CASSLSNLGEQFF
.	few	TRBJ1-4	TRBV12-3/TRBV12-4	TGTGCCAGCAGTTTTGGAGTGAGGGTGGATGAAAAACTGTTTTTT	CASSFGVRVDEKLFF
.	.	TRBJ2-1	TRBV7-3	TGTGCCAGCAGCCCCGACCACTCCTACAATGAGCAGTTCTTC	CASSPDHSYNEQFF
TRBD1	.	TRBJ2-6	TRBV27	TGTGCCAGCAGTTCCCCGACAGGGCCCCATGGGGCCAACGTCCTGACTTTC	CASSSPTGPHGANVLTF
TRBD2	.	TRBJ2-7	TRBV2	TGTGCCAGCAGTAACGGGGGGAACTACGAGCAGTACTTC	CASSNGGNYEQYF
TRBD1	few	TRBJ2-7	TRBV5-1	TGCGCCAGCAGCGGTCGTGCAGGGGGCGTCTCCTACGAGCAGTACTTC	CASSGRAGGVSYEQYF
.	.	TRBJ2-1	TRBV7-6	TGTGCCAGCAGCTACAACAGCGGGCACGGAAATGAGCAGTTCTTC	CASSYNSGHGNEQFF